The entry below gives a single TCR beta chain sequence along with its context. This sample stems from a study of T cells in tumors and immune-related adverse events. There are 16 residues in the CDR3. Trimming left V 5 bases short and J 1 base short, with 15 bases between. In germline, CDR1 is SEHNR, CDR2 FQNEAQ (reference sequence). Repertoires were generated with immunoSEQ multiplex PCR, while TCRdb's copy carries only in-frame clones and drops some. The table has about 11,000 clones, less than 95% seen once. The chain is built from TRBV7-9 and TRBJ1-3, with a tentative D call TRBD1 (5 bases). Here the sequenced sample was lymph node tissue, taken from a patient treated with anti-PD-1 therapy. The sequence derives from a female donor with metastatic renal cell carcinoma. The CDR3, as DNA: TGTGCCAGCAGCCCTCGAGGTGACAGTTCTGGAAACACCATATATTTT. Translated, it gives CASSPRGDSSGNTIYF.